Listed here are 17 T cell receptor beta chains from one sample, sequenced in a study of blood T cell repertoires in COVID-19. TCRdb keeps only in-frame clones here, not all; method: immunoSEQ multiplex PCR. The sample has about 19,000 clones, 85% to 90% seen once. What was sequenced was peripheral blood. Receptors were obtained from a human donor in a cohort sampled during active COVID-19.

CDR3: CASSHPEGRSTEAFF. CDR3 DNA sequence: TGCGCCAGCAGCCACCCCGAGGGTCGTAGTACTGAAGCTTTCTTT. The genes are TRBV4-1 and TRBJ1-1; the D is unclear. Germline V CDR1 and CDR2: MGHRA, YSYEKL. V dropped 3 bases and J dropped 5 bases, with 16 bases sitting between them. The CDR3 has 15 residues.

V usage is TRBV5-1 and J usage is TRBJ1-5; TRBD1 matches 7 bases. Germline trimming cut 4 bases from V and 2 bases from J; bases unmatched to any gene: 3. Germline CDR1 reads SGHRS; CDR2 reads YFSETQ. This CDR3 spans 14 amino acids. CDR3 DNA sequence: TGCGCCAGCAGCCCCAGGGGGGGCAATCAGCCCCAGCATTTT. Its translation: CASSPRGGNQPQHF.

This rearrangement joins TRBV5-1 to TRBJ1-4, with 8 bases lining up with TRBD1. Germline trimming cut 4 bases from V and 8 bases from J; bases unmatched to any gene: 13. This CDR3 is 16 amino acids long. Germline V lookup: CDR1 SGHRS, CDR2 YFSETQ. CDR3 sequence reads: CASSPNNQGAGEKLFF. CDR3 sequence (DNA): TGCGCCAGCAGCCCAAACAACCAGGGGGCGGGGGAAAAACTGTTTTTT. Using reference TRBV5-1 and TRBJ1-4 for the parts outside the CDR3, the full variable domain is KAGVTQTPRYLIKTRGQQVTLSCSPISGHRSVSWYQQTPGQGLQFLFEYFSETQRNKGNFPGRFSGRQFSNSRSEMNVSTLELGDSALYLCASSPNNQGAGEKLFFGSGTQLSVL.

This chain links TRBV5-1 with TRBJ2-5; D may be TRBD1 (5 bases). In germline, CDR1 is SGHRS, CDR2 YFSETQ. This CDR3 is built from 14 residues. V lost 0 bases to trimming and J lost 4 bases, with 10 bases between them. As DNA, the CDR3 is TGCGCCAGCAGCTTGGGACAGCTCGCAGAGACCCAGTACTTC. Amino acid sequence: CASSLGQLAETQYF.

The chain recombines TRBV4-1 with TRBJ1-2, with D uncertain. V dropped 0 bases and J dropped 8 bases, with 10 bases sitting between them. In germline, CDR1 is MGHRA, CDR2 YSYEKL. The CDR3 is 13 residues long. This CDR3 reads CASSQDAGFGYTF. DNA of the CDR3: TGCGCCAGCAGCCAAGATGCAGGCTTCGGCTACACCTTC.

Regarding this clone: Germline is not matched at one junction end, which may reflect a read error. J is TRBJ1-4 and V is TRBV6-5; 9 nucleotides match TRBD1. This CDR3 contains 16 residues. Germline V gene sequence: CDR1 MNHEY, CDR2 SVGAGI. The CDR3 nucleotides read TGTGCCAGCAGTTACTACTCACAGGGGGCTAAGGAAAAACTGTTTTTT. Encoded protein: CASSYYSQGAKEKLFF.

The V call is TRBV15, the J call TRBJ2-6, with D possibly TRBD1 on 6 matching bases. Trimming took 1 base from V and 1 from J, leaving 11 bases between them. The CDR3 has 17 amino acids. Germline lookup yields CDR1 LNHNV and CDR2 YYDKDF (reference sequence). In DNA, the CDR3 is TGTGCCACCAGCAGAGGCTACAGGGCATCTGGGGCCAACGTCCTGACTTTC. It specifies CATSRGYRASGANVLTF.

The DNA of the CDR3 is TGTGCCAGCAGCTTGGGCAGAGACTATGGCTACACCTTC. Translated, it gives CASSLGRDYGYTF. The chain is built from TRBV7-2 and TRBJ1-2; no definite D call. Trimming left V 3 bases short and J 3 bases short, with 8 bases between. This CDR3 has 13 residues. CDR1 is SGHTA, CDR2 FQGNSA, per germline.

This chain uses TRBV29-1 with TRBJ1-2; D is ambiguous. CDR3 length equals 12 residues. The V end lost 0 bases, the J end lost 8 bases, and 10 bases lay between the germline ends. Germline loops: CDR1 SQVTM, CDR2 ANQGSEA. CDR3 region: CSVEDGSEGYTF. CDR3 bases: TGCAGCGTTGAAGACGGGTCAGAAGGCTACACCTTC.

V gene TRBV11-3 combines with J gene TRBJ2-7; 8 bases fit TRBD2. The CDR3 extends over 16 amino acids. Germline CDR1 is SGHNT and CDR2 is YENEEA. After removal of 1 base from V and 2 bases from J, the junction contained 7 bases not matched to a gene. As DNA, the CDR3 is TGTGCCAGCAGCTTAGCTAGCGGGTACGTCCCCTACGAGCAGTACTTC. It specifies CASSLASGYVPYEQYF.

The chain is built from TRBV2 and TRBJ2-3; TRBD1 matches 11 bases. Germline V lookup: CDR1 SNHLY, CDR2 FYNNEI. V was clipped by 5 bases and J by 2 bases; unmatched bases: 6. The CDR3 extends over 16 amino acids. CDR3: CASSQDRGRNTDTQYF. In DNA form, the CDR3 reads TGTGCCAGCAGTCAGGACAGGGGGCGTAACACAGATACGCAGTATTTT.

CDR3 nucleotide sequence: TGCGCCAGCAGCCCGCTGACAGGGGGCGCGGGCTACACCTTC. It translates to CASSPLTGGAGYTF. V gene TRBV5-1 combines with J gene TRBJ1-2, with 10 bases identical to TRBD1. Trimming took 4 bases from V and 8 from J; bases not matched to a gene: 8. Germline CDR1 and CDR2: SGHRS and YFSETQ. CDR3 length: 14 amino acids.

The J gene is TRBJ2-1, the V gene TRBV6-5, with TRBD1 matching over 10 bases. Per the germline V gene, CDR1 is MNHEY and CDR2 is SVGAGI. The CDR3 sequence is 15 residues long. The V and J ends lost 10 bases and 6 bases, in that order; junction bases with no gene match: 12. The CDR3 region is CAIFPWTGGFNEQFF. The DNA for the CDR3 is TGTGCCATTTTTCCCTGGACAGGGGGTTTCAATGAGCAGTTCTTC.

The V call is TRBV30, the J call TRBJ2-7, with 8 bases lining up with TRBD2. Germline assignment: CDR1 GTSNPN and CDR2 SVGIG (reference sequence). This CDR3 comprises 14 residues. V dropped 2 bases and J dropped 3; count of bases not matched to a gene: 6. DNA of the CDR3: TGTGCCTGGAGTACCGGGACTAGAGTCTACGAGCAGTACTTC. Its translation: CAWSTGTRVYEQYF.

The chain joins TRBV5-1 to TRBJ2-7, with TRBD1 matching over 8 bases. Germline loops: CDR1 SGHRS, CDR2 YFSETQ. The CDR3 consists of 15 residues. The J segment lost 0 bases and the V segment lost 4 bases, leaving 6 bases of the junction unmatched. CDR3 DNA: TGCGCCAGCAGCCCGCGGACAGGGAGCTCCTACGAGCAGTACTTC. Protein sequence: CASSPRTGSSYEQYF.

For the CDR3, the DNA is TGTGCCAGTAGTATAGATTCAGGGGGAGGTCGGGAGACCCAGTACTTC. It codes for CASSIDSGGGRETQYF. The rearrangement links TRBV19 to TRBJ2-5, with D possibly being TRBD1 (7 bases). Germline V gene data show CDR1 as LNHDA and CDR2 as SQIVND (reference sequence). The V gene lost 0 bases and the J gene lost 5 bases, with 16 bases spanning the gap. The CDR3 has 16 amino acids.

The chain carries TRBV9 and TRBJ1-1; TRBD1 might be the D (5 bases). CDR3 length equals 17 residues. CDR1 and CDR2 (germline): SGDLS, YYNGEE. Trimming removed 0 bases at V and 1 base at J, with 16 bases between. The CDR3 region has the DNA TGTGCCAGCAGCGTAGAAAATACCGACAGAGCGAACACTGAAGCTTTCTTT. Its translation: CASSVENTDRANTEAFF.